This T cell receptor beta chain was found in a study of shared clonotypes between healthy human individuals. Study-wide points: Rarefaction exposed incomplete sorted-subset sequencing despite large depth. The sharing of 4% to 5.5% of naive CD4 clonotypes was seen across a handful of donors.

Details on this clone: What it recognizes is unknown.

CDR1 and CDR2 from the germline V gene are MNHEY and SVGAGI. The V and J ends lost 2 bases and 10 bases, in that order; junction bases with no gene match: 5. This CDR3 has 14 residues. CD4+ cells were split into CD45RA+ naive and CD45RA-negative memory subsets. Assay execution took place at the deep level. Sequencing used immunoSEQ multiplex PCR; TCRdb keeps in-frame clones, though not all of them. The sample records 2 million to 2.5 million clones, approximately 93% being singletons. The gene calls are TRBV6-5 and TRBJ1-4; 9 bases match TRBD1. Sequencing was performed on naive CD4+ T cells from PBMCs. Subset defined: CD45RA+ positively selected. The origin of this receptor is a man aged 18 to 30 in good health. Some clones in this sample may be carry-over from other donors' samples. CDR3 sequence (DNA): TGTGCCAGCAGTTACGAGGGACAGGGTGCAAAACTGTTTTTT. Amino acid sequence: CASSYEGQGAKLFF.